These 29 T cell receptor beta chains originate from one sample sequenced in a study of cytomegalovirus exposure and HLA in healthy donors. Primers included in the PCR were 60 Vbeta and 13 Jbeta primers. Libraries were prepared by immunoSEQ multiplex PCR; TCRdb keeps only in-frame clonotypes and omits some of them. This repertoire comprises approximately 96,000 clones; its ten largest clones make up roughly 6%. The sample consisted of PBMCs. These receptors were taken from a girl aged 10-17 years in good health and CMV-seropositive.

The chain combines TRBV2 with TRBJ2-5, with TRBD2 matching 9 bases. The CDR3 is 16 amino acids. Trimming removed 6 bases from V and 0 bases from J; junction bases left unmatched: 8. Germline CDR1 reads SNHLY; CDR2 reads FYNNEI. CDR3 loop: CASRALAGPDQETQYF. The CDR3 bases are TGTGCCAGCAGAGCCCTAGCGGGGCCAGACCAAGAGACCCAGTACTTC.

This chain uses TRBV30 with TRBJ1-5, with 8 bases lining up with TRBD1. Germline loops: CDR1 GTSNPN, CDR2 SVGIG (reference sequence). Trimming took 2 bases from V and 2 from J; bases not matched to a gene: 5. CDR3 length: 15 amino acids. This chain's CDR3 is CAWSRGQGGNQPQHF. The CDR3 nucleotides are TGTGCCTGGAGTAGAGGACAGGGTGGCAATCAGCCCCAGCATTTT.

J is TRBJ2-7 and V is TRBV27; tentative D call: TRBD1 (6 bases). Germline V lookup: CDR1 MNHEY, CDR2 SMNVEV (reference sequence). The CDR3 runs to 16 residues. Trimming took 1 base from V and 4 from J, leaving 17 bases between them. The CDR3 nucleotides read TGTGCCAGCAGTTTATGGCCGGGACAATCAGATTACGAGCAGTACTTC. Its protein product is CASSLWPGQSDYEQYF.

The gene calls are TRBV6-5 and TRBJ2-5, with D perhaps matching TRBD2 (5 bases). Trimming cost V 6 bases and J 1 base, with 15 bases left between them. This CDR3 spans 15 amino acids. Looked up from germline, CDR1 is MNHEY and CDR2 is SVGAGI. Here the CDR3 DNA reads TGTGCCAGCAGGGGAACGGGATTCAGCCAAGAGACCCAGTACTTC. Its protein product is CASRGTGFSQETQYF.

The rearrangement uses TRBV5-1 and TRBJ1-1; possibly TRBD1 for D (5 bases). Germline CDR1 is SGHRS and CDR2 is YFSETQ. CDR3 length: 13 amino acids. Trimming removed 1 base from V and 3 bases from J, with 7 bases in between. The CDR3 DNA is TGCGCCAGCAGCTTGCAAGGGGACACTGAAGCTTTCTTT. Translation: CASSLQGDTEAFF.

The chain couples TRBV7-9 to TRBJ2-3, with 15 nucleotides matching TRBD2. This CDR3 spans 18 amino acids. Per germline, CDR1 SEHNR and CDR2 FQNEAQ (reference sequence). Trimming at V came to 5 bases and at J to 4 bases, leaving 10 bases not matched to a gene. The CDR3 sequence: CASSPRTSGGGSADTQYF. The CDR3 coding sequence is TGTGCCAGCAGCCCCAGGACTAGCGGGGGGGGATCAGCAGATACGCAGTATTTT.

The chain employs TRBV29-1 and TRBJ1-2; 9 nucleotides agree with TRBD1. The CDR3 runs 19 residues. The J segment lost 4 bases and the V segment lost 4 bases, leaving 22 bases of the junction unmatched. The germline CDR1 and CDR2 sequences are SQVTM and ANQGSEA. CDR3 DNA sequence: TGCAGCGTTGTCCAGTTCCCCGCGGGACAGGGTACGGGAGTCTATGGCTACACCTTC. Encoded protein: CSVVQFPAGQGTGVYGYTF.

This chain uses TRBV7-9 with TRBJ1-2; 8 positions agree with TRBD1. There are 15 residues in the CDR3. The junction had 11 bases not matched to a gene; V was cut back by 5 bases and J by 6 bases. CDR1 is SEHNR and CDR2 is FQNEAQ in the germline V gene (reference sequence). CDR3 sequence (DNA): TGTGCCAGCAGCCTTCCCAACGGACAGGGCAATGGCTACACCTTC. Translating gives CASSLPNGQGNGYTF.

V usage is TRBV28 and J usage is TRBJ2-3, with 10 nucleotides matching TRBD2. The germline gives CDR1 MDHEN, CDR2 SYDVKM. The V gene end was trimmed by 7 bases and the J gene end by 2 bases; junction bases not matched to a gene: 12. This CDR3 is 17 amino acids long. The CDR3 nucleotides are TGTGCCAGCAACGATCGGGCACTAGCGGGACCCACAGATACGCAGTATTTT. This codes for CASNDRALAGPTDTQYF.

The V call is TRBV6-1, the J call TRBJ2-7; D is possibly TRBD2 (6 bases). Germline CDR1 and CDR2: MNHNS and SASEGT. The CDR3 extends over 14 amino acids. Trimming took off 6 bases at V and 3 bases at J, with 15 bases between the two ends. As DNA, the CDR3 is TGTGCCAGCAGCGCGGGGCTCACAAGCTACGAGCAGTACTTC. Protein: CASSAGLTSYEQYF.

The genes are TRBV7-9 and TRBJ2-7; a weak D match, TRBD2 (6 bases). Germline values: CDR1 SEHNR, CDR2 FQNEAQ (reference sequence). Trimming shortened V by 5 bases and J by 2 bases, and 10 bases separated the two germline ends. This CDR3 has 13 residues. Written as DNA, the CDR3 is TGTGCCAGCAGCCCGACGGGAGCCTACGAGCAGTACTTC. Protein product: CASSPTGAYEQYF.

V gene TRBV4-3 combines with J gene TRBJ1-2; D is possibly TRBD1 (5 bases). This CDR3 region has 17 residues. Trimming cost V 0 bases and J 2 bases, with 16 bases left between them. Germline CDR1 reads LGHNA; CDR2 reads YSLEER. CDR3 amino acids: CASSQDWASGGNYGYTF. The CDR3 DNA reads TGCGCCAGCAGCCAAGATTGGGCTAGTGGGGGGAACTATGGCTACACCTTC.

The chain is built from TRBV4-3 and TRBJ2-1; the match to TRBD2 covers 7 bases. With V trimmed by 2 bases and J by 8 bases, 9 bases remained unmatched. This CDR3 spans 15 amino acids. Per the germline V gene, CDR1 is LGHNA and CDR2 is YSLEER. CDR3 amino acids: CASSQFLGEGYEQFF. The CDR3 coding sequence is TGCGCCAGCAGCCAATTTCTAGGGGAGGGTTATGAGCAGTTCTTC.

CDR3 sequence (DNA): TGTGCCAGCAGTCCAGGGTTTCTCAATCAGCCCCAGCATTTT. Translation gives CASSPGFLNQPQHF. The chain couples TRBV27 to TRBJ1-5, with a weak D call TRBD1 (5 bases). V was clipped by 5 bases and J by 3 bases, with 11 bases between them. Per germline, CDR1 MNHEY and CDR2 SMNVEV (reference sequence). The CDR3 spans 14 residues.

The rearrangement uses TRBV5-1 and TRBJ2-2; TRBD2 aligns across 11 bases. The CDR3 runs to 15 residues. J gave up 7 bases and V 4 bases, and 6 bases lay outside the gene matches. Germline V CDR1 and CDR2: SGHRS, YFSETQ. As DNA, the CDR3 is TGCGCCAGCAGCATACTAGCGGGGGAAGTCGGGGAGCTGTTTTTT. This sequence encodes CASSILAGEVGELFF.

V gene TRBV5-6 combines with J gene TRBJ2-7; no clear D gene. The CDR3 consists of 13 residues. V lost 2 bases and J lost 3, with 9 bases in between. CDR1 is SGHDT and CDR2 is YYEEEE in the germline V gene. The CDR3 protein is CASSLRPGYEQYF. The DNA of the CDR3 is TGTGCCAGCAGCTTAAGACCGGGCTACGAGCAGTACTTC.

The chain is built from TRBV7-9 and TRBJ1-6; 8 bases line up with TRBD1. CDR3 length: 15 amino acids. Germline V gene data show CDR1 as SEHNR and CDR2 as FQNEAQ (reference sequence). Trimming at V came to 2 bases and at J to 8 bases, leaving 5 bases not matched to a gene. The CDR3 loop reads CASSLRTGRDSPLHF. The CDR3 nucleotides are TGTGCCAGCAGCTTACGGACAGGGAGGGATTCACCCCTCCACTTT.

The chain recombines TRBV5-1 with TRBJ1-5, with TRBD1 as a possible D gene (5 bases). The germline V gene has CDR1 SGHRS and CDR2 YFSETQ. This CDR3 is built from 15 residues. V gave up 4 bases and J gave up 0 bases, with 11 bases separating them. The CDR3 DNA sequence: TGCGCCAGCAGCCCCGGGGGGGGTAGCAATCAGCCCCAGCATTTT. Protein sequence: CASSPGGGSNQPQHF.

V usage is TRBV9 and J usage is TRBJ1-2; D is undetermined. The CDR3 spans 12 residues. V gave up 4 bases and J gave up 3 bases, with 7 bases separating them. Germline V gene data show CDR1 as SGDLS and CDR2 as YYNGEE. The chain's CDR3 is CASSQADYGYTF. In DNA, the CDR3 is TGTGCCAGCAGCCAAGCGGACTATGGCTACACCTTC.

V is TRBV30 and J is TRBJ1-1, with D perhaps matching TRBD1 (5 bases). V lost 3 bases, J lost 8 bases, and 13 bases lay in between. Germline CDR1 reads GTSNPN; CDR2 reads SVGIG (reference sequence). This CDR3 has 12 residues. CDR3 sequence: CAWSLGRHEAFF. CDR3 nucleotides: TGTGCCTGGAGCTTGGGGCGCCACGAAGCTTTCTTT.

The chain joins TRBV18 to TRBJ1-4; no definite D call. This CDR3 region has 13 residues. The V gene's germline CDR1 is KGHSH and CDR2 LQKENI. V shed 2 bases and J shed 7 bases, with 8 bases lying between them. This chain's CDR3 is CASSPGLGEKLFF. CDR3 bases: TGTGCCAGCTCACCAGGTCTAGGTGAAAAACTGTTTTTT.

The V and J genes are TRBV10-3 and TRBJ1-1; 8 bases match TRBD1. V lost 10 bases to trimming and J lost 3 bases; unmatched junction nucleotides: 22. The CDR3 is made up of 18 amino acids. Germline V gives CDR1 ENHRY, CDR2 SYGVKD. The CDR3 is CATDGFGTGVQGDTEAFF. Here the CDR3 DNA reads TGTGCCACCGACGGATTTGGGACAGGAGTGCAGGGGGACACTGAAGCTTTCTTT.

The rearrangement links TRBV27 to TRBJ2-7, with 8 bases identical to TRBD1. Germline V gene sequence: CDR1 MNHEY, CDR2 SMNVEV (reference sequence). This CDR3 spans 17 amino acids. The V and J ends lost 0 bases and 5 bases, in that order; junction bases with no gene match: 12. The CDR3 is CASSLSGAGGGVDEQYF. The DNA for the CDR3 is TGTGCCAGCAGTTTATCGGGGGCAGGGGGCGGGGTAGACGAGCAGTACTTC.

The genes are TRBV19 and TRBJ2-5; D might be TRBD1 (5 bases). Deletions cut 1 base from V and 4 bases from J, with 7 bases between. The germline V gene encodes CDR1 LNHDA and CDR2 SQIVND (reference sequence). This CDR3 comprises 13 residues. As DNA, the CDR3 is TGTGCCAGTAGTATAGGGGGCACAGAGACCCAGTACTTC. Residues: CASSIGGTETQYF.

The chain recombines TRBV28 with TRBJ1-5; 11 bases fit TRBD1. Germline CDR1 MDHEN, CDR2 SYDVKM. The V and J ends lost 3 bases and 6 bases, in that order; junction bases with no gene match: 13. This CDR3 region has 18 residues. The CDR3 protein is CASSLGTGGLGLGQPQHF. The CDR3 DNA follows: TGTGCCAGCAGTTTGGGGACAGGGGGATTAGGGTTGGGTCAGCCCCAGCATTTT.

The chain employs TRBV7-2 and TRBJ2-3, with 12 bases fitting TRBD2. V shed 5 bases and J 2 bases; nucleotides not matched to a gene: 8. The V gene's germline CDR1 is SGHTA and CDR2 FQGNSA. CDR3 size: 17 residues. In DNA form, the CDR3 reads TGTGCCAGCAGCCCGCGACTAGCGGGGGCACTCACAGATACGCAGTATTTT. Translated: CASSPRLAGALTDTQYF. Together with reference TRBV7-2 and TRBJ2-3, the CDR3 gives the full variable domain: GAGVSQSPSNKVTEKGKDVELRCDPISGHTALYWYRQSLGQGLEFLIYFQGNSAPDKSGLPSDRFSAERTGGSVSTLTIQRTQQEDSAVYLCASSPRLAGALTDTQYFGPGTRLTVL.

Note on this clone: At one boundary the junction diverges from the germline segment, which might be a read error. The V gene is TRBV7-2, the J gene TRBJ2-5; no reliable D call. Germline values: CDR1 SGHTA, CDR2 FQGNSA. CDR3 length equals 16 residues. The CDR3 DNA is TGTGCCAGCAGTTTAGGGCAGGCCTTGTACCAAGAGACCCAGTACTTC. Translating it yields CASSLGQALYQETQYF.

The chain has TRBV11-3 and TRBJ2-1; D is unclear. CDR3 length equals 15 residues. CDR1 is SGHNT and CDR2 is YENEEA in the germline V gene. Trimming cost V 2 bases and J 2 bases, with 10 bases left between them. CDR3 sequence: CASSLKQNPYNEQFF. Written as DNA, the CDR3 is TGTGCCAGCAGCTTAAAACAGAACCCCTACAATGAGCAGTTCTTC.

A note on this clone: Additional DNA sequences in this sample encode the identical CDR3. The chain is built from TRBV28 and TRBJ1-2; D gene ambiguous. Germline lookup yields CDR1 MDHEN and CDR2 SYDVKM. The V end was cut by 3 bases, the J end by 2 bases, with 4 bases between. The CDR3 loop spans 12 amino acids. CDR3 sequence reads: CASSFLNYGYTF. For the CDR3, the DNA is TGTGCCAGCAGTTTCTTAAACTATGGCTACACCTTC.